Sequencing of this TCR beta chain was carried out in a study of T cells after yellow fever vaccination. Study results and limitations: Secondary responses were weaker yet peaked faster, day 5 versus 15. In post-booster samples, most primary-vaccination clones reappeared (about 95% CD4, 88% CD8).

Germline assignment: CDR1 GTSNPN and CDR2 SVGIG (reference sequence). With 2 bases removed from V and 2 bases from J, the gap between germline ends came to 10 bases. The CDR3 sequence is 14 residues long. TCRdb recomputed calls from the 5' RACE reads with MiXCR, one row per CDR3 protein. The sample holds approximately 610,000 distinct CDR3 sequences, roughly 17% seen once. This clonotype was counted a few times. No antigen is known for it. The receptor comes from a man younger than 35 who received the YFV17D yellow fever vaccine. The sequencing used PBMCs, collected 5 days after the first yellow fever vaccination. V and J are TRBV30 and TRBJ1-5; D uncertain. The CDR3 coding sequence is TGTGCCTGGAGTCCCGGGCTGGGCAATCAGCCCCAGCATTTT. This sequence encodes CAWSPGLGNQPQHF.